Included here is one TCR beta chain sequence, with context. Its antigen specificity is not known. It has no much larger one-base neighbor in the sample; base qualities were not kept. The immunoSEQ Assay, a bias-controlled multiplex PCR, was used to amplify TCRbeta CDR3 regions from genomic DNA. The paper's processing steps were these. The number of nucleated cells in each sample was estimated from the amplification of reference gene primers within the assay. To quantify the absolute abundance of each unique TCRbeta CDR3 rearrangement, sequence reads were collapsed and filtered. Productive Simpson clonality was computed per sample as the square root of Simpson's diversity index over productive rearrangements. This immuneACCESS table, as held by TCRdb, lists in-frame sequences with V and J called but not all clones. Of the missing ones, under half trace to an unresolved V gene in checked studies; the others have no known cause. V and J calls plus clone size are reproduced from that table; the DNA served to infer D and trimming. The sample profile shows 300,000 to 450,000 clones; about 87% of them were found once. The biggest ten clones account for about 2% of the sample.

This record comes from a study of blood T cell repertoires in COVID-19 (dated by TCRdb to the early 2020s). Broadly, across the study: Samples from collaborators originated in the United States, Italy and Spain and spanned both the acute and convalescent phases of COVID-19. Samples came from the ongoing ImmuneRACE study (first 160 participants) plus 1,254 subjects from 6 global collaborators. Where HLA class I and class II types were available, the types were taken from metadata supplied by the sample provider, not from assay-based typing. The sample metadata nearly always contained a de-identified subject ID, COVID-19 status, age in years and sex. The material from the prospective study consisted of cDNA or gDNA derived from T cells, B-cell-depleted T cells, or PBMCs. The repertoires were released in a freely available public database intended as a resource for research on the immune response to SARS-CoV-2. Deeply sampled blood TCRbeta repertoires from subjects exposed to, actively infected with, or recovered from COVID-19 were included in the dataset.

One collaborating source in Seattle enrolled patients during active infection and followed them longitudinally through the course of disease. Each collaborating institution followed its own protocols to collect whole blood in K2EDTA tubes. Collaborator samples were shipped for TCRbeta analysis as frozen whole blood, isolated PBMCs, or DNA extracted from either sample type. On the study overall, not on this receptor specifically: The amount of clinical and demographic metadata varied by source and participant and was provided uncurated.

V trim: 4 bases; J trim: 6 bases; unmatched bases: 14. The CDR3, cysteine through phenylalanine, is 19 amino acids long. The kept DNA is CDR3 alone, 57 bases in frame from the first base. CDR1 and CDR2 are read off the germline V gene (reference sequence) as SEHNR and FQNEAQ. The rearranged chain carries TRBV7-9 and TRBJ2-1; TRBD2 aligns with 14 central bases. The sequenced sample consisted of peripheral blood. The TCR sequence derives from a woman aged 55 to 70 with COVID-19, enrolled during active disease. The sequenced DNA is TGTGCCAGCAGCTCCTTTCCGGGACTAGCGGGGGCCACCTCCAATGAGCAGTTCTTC. Translated, this gives CASSSFPGLAGATSNEQFF. Supplemented by the reference TRBV7-9 and TRBJ2-1 proteins around the CDR3, the complete variable domain is DTGVSQNPRHKITKRGQNVTFRCDPISEHNRLYWYRQTLGQGPEFLTYFQNEAQLEKSRLLSDRFSAERPKGSFSTLEIQRTEQGDSAMYLCASSSFPGLAGATSNEQFFGPGTRLTVL.